The next 2 T cell receptor beta chains were all read from a single sample in a study of beta chain features in type 1 diabetes. Notes on the study in general: Among patients with Type 1 diabetes, TCRB CDR3s were moderately but significantly shorter in every one of the four CD4+ subsets.

The antigens for these receptors are not known. cDNA synthesis used the whole RNA isolate, giving expressed TCRB sequences. Assay: immunoSEQ multiplex PCR; the TCRdb copy retains only in-frame clones and omits some. The sample has hundreds of thousands of clones; 10% to 15% are singletons. The sample consisted of naive CD4+ T cells from blood. The origin of the receptors is a man between 18 and 29 years old with type 1 diabetes.

The chain links TRBV11-1 to TRBJ1-2; the D is unclear. The CDR3 spans 13 residues. V was pared by 1 base and J by 1 base, with 4 bases between. In germline, CDR1 is SGHAT, CDR2 FQDESV (reference sequence). This chain's CDR3 is CASSLGINYGYTF. DNA of the CDR3: TGTGCCAGCAGCTTAGGAATTAACTATGGCTACACCTTC.

The chain links TRBV14 to TRBJ2-7, with D possibly matching TRBD2 (6 bases). CDR1 is SGHDN, CDR2 FVKESK, per germline. This CDR3 is built from 13 residues. Deletions cut 5 bases from V and 2 bases from J, with 10 bases between. The CDR3 spells CASSVGLAYEQYF. CDR3 coding DNA: TGTGCCAGCAGCGTGGGACTGGCCTACGAGCAGTACTTC.